This TCR beta chain was profiled in a study of regulatory T cells in long-lasting Graves disease. Building of the TCR beta libraries involved iRepertoire HTBI primers and Arm-PCR of CDR3 regions. TCRdb used MiXCR to reprocess the multiplex PCR reads, holding one entry per CDR3 protein. The table records a few hundred thousand distinct CDR3 sequences, 23% of them present only once. Time point given: persistent/refractory GD, antithyroid drugs over 5 years with positive TRAb. From RNA extracted from PBMCs, the TCR library was made. American Thyroid Association guidelines defined Graves' disease diagnosis. The sequencing used peripheral blood mononuclear cells (PBMCs), collected when the disease was refractory, from a patient treated with antithyroid drugs. The clonotype comes from a middle-aged woman with Graves disease.

CDR3 sequence (DNA): TGCAGTGCTAGCCGGACTAGCGGATCCTACGAGCAGTACTTC. Encoded protein: CSASRTSGSYEQYF. This rearrangement joins TRBV20-1 to TRBJ2-7; 10 nucleotides align to TRBD2. The junction had 3 bases not matched to a gene; V was cut back by 3 bases and J by 1 base. The CDR3 sequence is 14 residues long. Germline CDR1 and CDR2: DFQATT and SNEGSKA (reference sequence).